A single sample gave rise to the 18 T cell receptor beta chains below, sequenced in a study of control samples from healthy donors and cancer patients. The protocol was immunoSEQ multiplex PCR, while the TCRdb copy is restricted to in-frame clones and leaves out a portion. The profile covers more than 75,000 clones, with approximately 90% appearing a single time and roughly 2% taken by the ten largest. Specimen: PBMCs. The receptors were gathered from a woman aged 60-75 years with head and neck cancer.

V usage is TRBV29-1 and J usage is TRBJ2-1, with TRBD1 matching 8 bases. Losses at the gene ends were 5 bases for V and 6 bases for J; bases not matched to a gene: 15. This CDR3 contains 16 residues. CDR1 is SQVTM, CDR2 ANQGSEA, per germline. CDR3 region: CSVSYQPTGAINEQFF. The CDR3 DNA sequence: TGCAGCGTTTCTTACCAGCCGACAGGGGCGATCAATGAGCAGTTCTTC.

The chain employs TRBV7-3 and TRBJ2-7; 8 bases line up with TRBD1. The CDR3 covers 14 residues. V was pared by 5 bases and J by 6 bases, with 9 bases of the junction left unmatched. The V gene's germline CDR1 is SGHTA and CDR2 FQGTGA. CDR3 loop: CASSLNRGIGEQYF. The CDR3 region has the DNA TGTGCCAGCAGCCTAAACAGGGGGATTGGCGAGCAGTACTTC.

The rearrangement joins TRBV5-1 to TRBJ1-1, with D possibly TRBD1 on 5 matching bases. Germline lookup yields CDR1 SGHRS and CDR2 YFSETQ. Trimming removed 0 bases at V and 1 base at J, with 10 bases between. There are 15 residues in the CDR3. The CDR3 DNA follows: TGCGCCAGCAGCTTGGAAGGGGCCCGGAACACTGAAGCTTTCTTT. Its protein product is CASSLEGARNTEAFF.

The gene calls are TRBV7-9 and TRBJ2-1; D is undetermined. Trimming pared 2 bases from V and 2 bases from J, leaving 10 bases between. CDR1 and CDR2 (germline): SEHNR, FQNEAQ (reference sequence). CDR3 length equals 15 residues. The CDR3 loop reads CASSLQLGPYNEQFF. DNA for the CDR3: TGTGCCAGCAGCTTACAGCTTGGCCCCTACAATGAGCAGTTCTTC. The full variable domain, rest sourced from reference TRBV7-9 and TRBJ2-1, is DTGVSQNPRHKITKRGQNVTFRCDPISEHNRLYWYRQTLGQGPEFLTYFQNEAQLEKSRLLSDRFSAERPKGSFSTLEIQRTEQGDSAMYLCASSLQLGPYNEQFFGPGTRLTVL.

This clone was detected once. V is TRBV5-6 and J is TRBJ2-1, with 11 bases matching TRBD2. This CDR3 is 15 amino acids long. V lost 4 bases and J lost 4; bases outside the gene matches: 4. The germline gives CDR1 SGHDT, CDR2 YYEEEE. This CDR3 is CASSISGRVYNEQFF. DNA of the CDR3: TGTGCCAGCAGCATTAGCGGGAGGGTTTACAATGAGCAGTTCTTC.

The chain employs TRBV6-1 and TRBJ2-3; TRBD2 aligns across 11 bases. The CDR3 is 16 residues long. With V trimmed by 5 bases and J by 3 bases, 7 bases remained unmatched. From germline, CDR1 is MNHNS and CDR2 SASEGT. In nucleotides, the CDR3 is TGTGCCAGCAGTCAAGGGCTAGCGGGAGGAACAGATACGCAGTATTTT. Encoded protein: CASSQGLAGGTDTQYF.

This chain connects TRBV30 to TRBJ2-3; 7 nucleotides match TRBD1. CDR1 and CDR2 from the germline V gene are GTSNPN and SVGIG (reference sequence). The CDR3 has 15 residues. The V and J ends lost 4 bases and 2 bases, in that order; junction bases with no gene match: 9. The CDR3 loop reads CAWKRLQGSTDTQYF. CDR3 bases: TGTGCCTGGAAGAGACTACAGGGGTCCACAGATACGCAGTATTTT.

The rearrangement joins TRBV30 to TRBJ2-2; tentative D call: TRBD2 (6 bases). Per germline, CDR1 GTSNPN and CDR2 SVGIG (reference sequence). Trimming removed 0 bases at V and 3 bases at J, with 11 bases between. CDR3 size: 15 residues. The CDR3 here is CAWSVNGRDTGELFF. DNA of the CDR3: TGTGCCTGGAGTGTAAACGGGAGAGACACCGGGGAGCTGTTTTTT.

The chain is built from TRBV4-2 and TRBJ2-1; the D gene is possibly TRBD2 (6 bases). The germline V gene has CDR1 LGHNA and CDR2 YNFKEQ. The ends were cut back, 1 base at V and 10 bases at J, with 17 bases in the middle. The CDR3 consists of 15 residues. The CDR3, as DNA: TGTGCCAGCAGCCAAGGTCATACTAGCCTTGGGGAGCAGTTCTTC. Encoded protein: CASSQGHTSLGEQFF.

V usage is TRBV5-5 and J usage is TRBJ2-7; D remains ambiguous. V gave up 1 base and J gave up 3 bases, with 8 bases separating them. The CDR3 is 13 amino acids. The germline CDR1 and CDR2 sequences are SGHKS and YYEKEE (reference sequence). In DNA form, the CDR3 reads TGTGCCAGCAGCTTGACAGCTTTCTACGAGCAGTACTTC. Protein sequence: CASSLTAFYEQYF.

This chain links TRBV19 with TRBJ2-5, with a weak D call TRBD1 (6 bases). This CDR3 spans 13 amino acids. V was cut by 11 bases and J by 3 bases, with 16 bases left in between. Per the germline V gene, CDR1 is LNHDA and CDR2 is SQIVND (reference sequence). The CDR3 DNA reads TGTGCCTCCTCCGGGACAAAAAAAGAGACCCAGTACTTC. It yields the protein CASSGTKKETQYF.

This sequence joins TRBV15 and TRBJ2-5, with D uncertain. The V end was cut by 4 bases, the J end by 10 bases, with 13 bases between. The length of the CDR3 is 12 residues. Germline V gene data show CDR1 as LNHNV and CDR2 as YYDKDF (reference sequence). CDR3: CATSTFYADQYF. The CDR3 bases are TGTGCCACCAGCACTTTCTATGCGGACCAGTACTTC.

This chain connects TRBV6-5 to TRBJ2-2; 9 nucleotides agree with TRBD2. The CDR3 length is 14 residues. Germline assignment: CDR1 MNHEY and CDR2 SVGAGI. The V gene end was trimmed by 7 bases and the J gene end by 6 bases; junction bases not matched to a gene: 6. CDR3 in amino acids: CASTIAGVAGELFF. The CDR3 DNA reads as TGTGCCAGCACCATAGCGGGAGTCGCCGGGGAGCTGTTTTTT.

The chain carries TRBV11-2 and TRBJ1-2; no definite D call. V was trimmed by 5 bases and J by 2 bases, leaving 12 bases between them. Per germline, CDR1 SGHAT and CDR2 FQNNGV. The CDR3 spans 14 residues. The CDR3 sequence is CASSPTIQNYGYTF. The CDR3 DNA reads as TGTGCCAGCAGCCCGACTATTCAAAACTATGGCTACACCTTC. The full variable domain, with the rest looked up from reference TRBV11-2 and TRBJ1-2, is EAGVAQSPRYKIIEKRQSVAFWCNPISGHATLYWYQQILGQGPKLLIQFQNNGVVDDSQLPKDRFSAERLKGVDSTLKIQPAKLEDSAVYLCASSPTIQNYGYTFGSGTRLTVV.

This chain connects TRBV24-1 to TRBJ2-2; TRBD2 is a possible D gene (6 bases). Germline CDR1 reads KGHDR; CDR2 reads SFDVKD. This CDR3 is built from 15 residues. V was trimmed by 6 bases and J by 6 bases, leaving 16 bases between them. The CDR3 DNA follows: TGTGCCACCAGTTTGGGAGGAATCGCCGCCGGGGAGCTGTTTTTT. Amino acids: CATSLGGIAAGELFF.

The chain is built from TRBV10-1 and TRBJ2-2, with 12 bases identical to TRBD2. The CDR3 covers 19 residues. Germline CDR1 is WNHNN and CDR2 is SYGVQD (reference sequence). The ends lost 7 bases at V and 4 bases at J; junction bases unmatched: 16. CDR3: CASNRTSGKVKGVTGELFF. CDR3 coding DNA: TGCGCCAGCAATAGGACTAGCGGGAAGGTTAAGGGGGTCACCGGGGAGCTGTTTTTT.

The rearrangement uses TRBV3-1 (or the pseudogene TRBV3-2) and TRBJ2-4; 9 nucleotides line up with TRBD2. The CDR3 has 21 amino acids. The germline CDR1 and CDR2 sequences are LGHDT and YNNKEL (reference sequence). The J segment lost 0 bases and the V segment lost 4 bases, leaving 19 bases of the junction unmatched. The CDR3 coding sequence is TGTGCCAGCAGCCGATATTCACCGGGACTAGCCGGAAGAATAGCCAAAAACATTCAGTACTTC. Translated, it gives CASSRYSPGLAGRIAKNIQYF.

The V gene is TRBV6-4, the J gene TRBJ2-3; 13 nucleotides align to TRBD2. V was pared by 6 bases and J by 4 bases, with 16 bases of the junction left unmatched. Germline CDR1 reads MRHNA; CDR2 reads SNTAGT. This CDR3 has 19 amino acids. This CDR3 is CASSQLAGGPFRKADTQYF. CDR3 nucleotides: TGTGCCAGCAGCCAACTAGCGGGAGGGCCGTTCAGGAAGGCAGATACGCAGTATTTT.